This T cell receptor beta chain was recovered during a study of chemoradiotherapy in HPV16-positive cancers. Some clones are missing from TCRdb's copy, which holds only in-frame ones; the method was immunoSEQ multiplex PCR. This table has more than 10,000 clones, 80% to 90% appearing once. Trimming stripped 4 bases from V and 4 bases from J, with 10 bases between. Per the germline V gene, CDR1 is ENHRY and CDR2 is SYGVKD. CDR3 size: 13 residues. Source: blood, taken from a patient who underwent chemoradiotherapy. This TCR was sampled from a human donor with HPV-associated anogenital cancer. This chain connects TRBV10-3 to TRBJ1-1, with D tentatively TRBD1 (5 bases). DNA for the CDR3: TGTGCCATCAGTGGAAGGGACGGCACTGAAGCTTTCTTT. Translating it yields CAISGRDGTEAFF.